This entry lists 8 T cell receptor beta chains sequenced from one sample in a study of cytomegalovirus exposure and HLA in healthy donors. Vbeta (60) and Jbeta (13) primers were used in the PCR. TCRdb's copy holds only in-frame clones and misses some; the assay was immunoSEQ multiplex PCR. The sample includes approximately 110,000 clones, 79% of them seen just once. Sequenced input: PBMCs. Receptor source: a woman aged 40 to 50 in good health and CMV-seronegative.

J is TRBJ2-5 and V is TRBV28, with 8 bases aligning to TRBD2. The V gene end was trimmed by 7 bases and the J gene end by 6 bases; junction bases not matched to a gene: 7. The CDR3 totals 13 residues. Germline CDR1 and CDR2: MDHEN and SYDVKM. The CDR3 reads CASIGGARKTQYF. CDR3 DNA sequence: TGTGCCAGCATCGGGGGGGCGAGGAAGACCCAGTACTTC.

Written as DNA, the CDR3 is TGTGCCAGCAGCTCACGGGGGGCCGGCGAGGATACGCAGTATTTT. Its protein product is CASSSRGAGEDTQYF. This chain links TRBV13 with TRBJ2-3; D perhaps matches TRBD2 (7 bases). The V end was cut by 4 bases, the J end by 6 bases, with 17 bases between. Germline CDR1 is PRHDT and CDR2 is FYEKMQ (reference sequence). The CDR3 spans 15 residues.

The V gene is TRBV25-1, the J gene TRBJ1-4; D is unresolved. Trimming pared 1 base from V and 7 bases from J, leaving 13 bases between. Germline V lookup: CDR1 MGHDK, CDR2 SYGVNS. This CDR3 contains 15 residues. The CDR3 nucleotides read TGTGCCAGCAGTGAATCAGGAGGAGGCGTTGAAAAACTGTTTTTT. Amino acids: CASSESGGGVEKLFF.

This chain connects TRBV5-5 to TRBJ1-1; no firm D call. V lost 3 bases and J 0 bases, leaving 12 bases between the germline ends. The CDR3 runs 15 residues. Germline lookup yields CDR1 SGHKS and CDR2 YYEKEE (reference sequence). CDR3 DNA: TGTGCCAGCAGCTGGGCGGGGAACATGAACACTGAAGCTTTCTTT. This translates into CASSWAGNMNTEAFF. Variable domain in full (rest from reference TRBV5-5 and TRBJ1-1): DAGVTQSPTHLIKTRGQQVTLRCSPISGHKSVSWYQQVLGQGPQFIFQYYEKEERGRGNFPDRFSARQFPNYSSELNVNALLLGDSALYLCASSWAGNMNTEAFFGQGTRLTVV.

The chain links TRBV23-1 to TRBJ2-5; 8 nucleotides line up with TRBD1. TRBV23-1 is placed among ORFs of uncertain function. This CDR3 region has 14 residues. After removal of 0 bases from V and 3 bases from J, the junction contained 0 bases not matched to a gene. CDR3 sequence: CASSQSQGEETQYF. In DNA, the CDR3 is TGCGCCAGCAGTCAATCACAGGGGGAAGAGACCCAGTACTTC.

V and J are TRBV27 and TRBJ1-1; the D is unclear. Germline CDR1 reads MNHEY; CDR2 reads SMNVEV (reference sequence). The CDR3 has 14 amino acids. Trimming removed 3 bases from V and 4 bases from J, with 12 bases in between. As DNA, the CDR3 is TGTGCCAGCAGTTTCCGGCCCCGGGGCACTGAAGCTTTCTTT. Its protein product is CASSFRPRGTEAFF.

In its sample, this clone was seen a few times. The genes are TRBV30 and TRBJ2-5; D gene uncertain. The germline V gene has CDR1 GTSNPN and CDR2 SVGIG (reference sequence). The CDR3 contains 13 residues. The V and J ends lost 0 bases and 5 bases respectively, with 10 bases between them. The CDR3 region is CAWSVNPGETQYF. The CDR3, as DNA: TGTGCCTGGAGTGTAAACCCCGGGGAGACCCAGTACTTC.

The chain uses TRBV7-9 and TRBJ2-1; D may be TRBD2 (5 bases). CDR3 length: 13 residues. The V end was cut by 5 bases, the J end by 5 bases, with 10 bases between. The germline gives CDR1 SEHNR, CDR2 FQNEAQ (reference sequence). CDR3 in amino acids: CASSTKRDNEQFF. In nucleotides, the CDR3 is TGTGCCAGCAGCACCAAGAGGGACAATGAGCAGTTCTTC.